The rows below give T cell receptor beta chains drawn from one sample of a study of T cells expressing NK-cell markers. TCRdb reprocessed the 5' RACE reads and stores each CDR3 protein as one record, lacking DNA. The sample's table shows 150,000 to 180,000 distinct CDR3 sequences. The sequencing sample was made of blood T cells: a sorted CD56 or NKG2C T cell subset, CD4+ or CD8+ T cells, or bulk PBMC T cells (not recorded which). These receptors all come from a woman aged 45-65 years in good health. Each CDR3 is given with its conserved first and last residue.

V: TRBV29-1; J: TRBJ1-2; CDR3: CSVGTALYGYTF
V: TRBV27; J: TRBJ2-3; CDR3: CASSDKTDRVFPCGTDTQYF
V: TRBV29-1; J: TRBJ2-3; CDR3: CSARGNTDTQYF
V: TRBV29-1; J: TRBJ1-5; CDR3: CSVERQGSNQPQHF
V: TRBV5-1; J: TRBJ1-1; CDR3: CASSPETSGPGGNTEAFF
V: TRBV4-2; J: TRBJ2-3; CDR3: CASSQADDAGDTQYF
V: TRBV3-1; J: TRBJ2-7; CDR3: CASSQGLAGEGYEQYF
V: TRBV27; J: TRBJ2-5; CDR3: CASSLTRDEETQYF
V: TRBV25-1; J: TRBJ2-1; CDR3: CASSEWVAGGEQFF
V: TRBV27; J: TRBJ1-5; CDR3: CASSFLGTGKPQHF
V: TRBV2; J: TRBJ2-1; CDR3: CAVPISAYNEQFF
V: TRBV4-1; J: TRBJ1-1; CDR3: CASSPQVKNTEAFF
V: TRBV24-1; J: TRBJ2-2; CDR3: CATSETTGTSGTGELFF
V: TRBV29-1; J: TRBJ2-1; CDR3: CSVLGQGNEQFF
V: TRBV27; J: TRBJ2-4; CDR3: CASSQGWGLAKNIQYF
V: TRBV12-3/TRBV12-4; J: TRBJ2-2; CDR3: CASRSIGQITGELFF
V: TRBV4-1; J: TRBJ1-5; CDR3: CASSQRDRGKQPQHF
V: TRBV15; J: TRBJ2-1; CDR3: CATSTYRPSSYNEQFF
V: TRBV20-1; J: TRBJ2-1; CDR3: CSARDPERGYNEQFF
V: TRBV7-2; J: TRBJ2-3; CDR3: CASSTRIGGDTQYF
V: TRBV5-5; J: TRBJ2-5; CDR3: CASSLSFSSAQETQYF
V: TRBV7-9; J: TRBJ2-5; CDR3: CASSPPSGTAQGETQYF
V: TRBV12-3/TRBV12-4; J: TRBJ2-7; CDR3: CASTLWWENEQYF
V: TRBV4-1; J: TRBJ2-3; CDR3: CASSQVLGDTQYF
V: TRBV19; J: TRBJ2-1; CDR3: CASRDAAWAGVGYNEQFF
V: TRBV12-3/TRBV12-4; J: TRBJ2-5; CDR3: CASSSPGGGRETQYF
V: TRBV6-6; J: TRBJ2-1; CDR3: CASSQGARFYNEQFF
V: TRBV11-2; J: TRBJ1-1; CDR3: CASSLSRPGAFF
V: TRBV7-9; J: TRBJ2-2; CDR3: CASSSTSGAGELFF
V: TRBV20-1; J: TRBJ2-3; CDR3: CSAVLAGAILDTQYF
V: TRBV4-1; J: TRBJ2-7; CDR3: CASSPLSIHEQYF
V: TRBV6-2/TRBV6-3; J: TRBJ2-7; CDR3: CASSSGRGGSYEQYF
V: TRBV20-1; J: TRBJ2-3; CDR3: CSARDWIAGAEDTQYF
V: TRBV29-1; J: TRBJ2-5; CDR3: CSVVPGGKQETQYF
V: TRBV27; J: TRBJ1-3; CDR3: CASSGNSGNTIYF
V: TRBV7-9; J: TRBJ2-7; CDR3: CASSREGQHYEQYF
V: TRBV4-1; J: TRBJ2-2; CDR3: CASSQVQGGANTGELFF
V: TRBV7-2; J: TRBJ2-1; CDR3: CASSAGRYNEQFF
V: TRBV7-2; J: TRBJ2-4; CDR3: CASSRGFSKNIQYF
V: TRBV12-3/TRBV12-4; J: TRBJ1-1; CDR3: CASSYTGTRDTEAFF
V: TRBV9; J: TRBJ1-2; CDR3: CASSPRDRGLDGYTF
V: TRBV5-1; J: TRBJ2-7; CDR3: CASSLGTSYHEQYF
V: TRBV7-9; J: TRBJ2-5; CDR3: CASSYQTSGETQYF
V: TRBV6-1; J: TRBJ1-5; CDR3: CASSEETSGSQPQHF
V: TRBV11-1; J: TRBJ2-7; CDR3: CASSPGRAGGLEQYF
V: TRBV5-1; J: TRBJ1-4; CDR3: CASSLAGTAGEKLFF
V: TRBV5-1; J: TRBJ1-1; CDR3: CASSLAVGDTEAFF
V: TRBV20-1; J: TRBJ1-2; CDR3: CSAPDPFYGYTF
V: TRBV5-1; J: TRBJ1-1; CDR3: CASSLATGRTEAFF
V: TRBV7-9; J: TRBJ1-1; CDR3: CASSHPTGGRAEAFF
V: TRBV9; J: TRBJ2-7; CDR3: CASSGTGTSPYEQYF
V: TRBV7-9; J: TRBJ2-2; CDR3: CASSKTDANTGELFF
V: TRBV11-2; J: TRBJ2-3; CDR3: CASSPFLSAGRTDTQYF
V: TRBV5-5; J: TRBJ2-7; CDR3: CASSLTGGTYEQYF
V: TRBV7-2; J: TRBJ2-3; CDR3: CASSLTGVQSTDTQYF